This T cell receptor (beta chain) was sequenced in a study of cytomegalovirus exposure and HLA in healthy donors. Study-wide context: A subsequent analysis stated that the 100 to 150 validation repertoires were run on the same platform as the roughly 670 first-cohort repertoires. Overall study results and limits: The tendency of first-cohort TCR clusters to co-occur in the 100 to 150 validation repertoires was identified by a subsequent analysis.

Only in-frame clones appear in the TCRdb table, and some are missing; sequencing was by immunoSEQ multiplex PCR. The sample yields some 70,000 clones, around four fifths seen once. The V gene's germline CDR1 is SGDLS and CDR2 YYNGEE. The CDR3 sequence is 16 residues long. The V gene end was trimmed by 4 bases and the J gene end by 1 base; junction bases not matched to a gene: 8. Comment on this clone: What it binds is unknown.

The donors belonged to the roughly 110-subject validation cohort, separate from the 666-subject first cohort. This chain uses TRBV9 with TRBJ2-3; 8 bases align to TRBD1. The clonotype originates from a man aged 25 to 40 in good health and CMV-seronegative. The sample comprised PBMCs. The DNA of the CDR3 is TGTGCCAGCAGCCCCCGACAGGGGATTGGCACAGATACGCAGTATTTT. Translating gives CASSPRQGIGTDTQYF.